This T cell receptor (beta chain) was retrieved from a study of molecular identifiers for immune sequencing clone quantification (dated by TCRdb to 2017 to 2018). Regarding the complete study: For a replicate experiment, RNA from approximately 20,000 or 100,000 naive CD8 T cells was divided into five aliquots, and four of the five aliquots were sequenced. This methods study used CD8 T cells to benchmark TCR RNA copy counting and molecular-identifier clustering-based TCR repertoire sequencing (MIDCIRS).

Libraries of naive CD8 T cells were built from anywhere between about 17,000 and 1,000,000 sorted cells, with 10%, 30% or 50% of the purified RNA used. Naive CD8 T cells, defined as CD8+CD4-CCR7+CD45RA+, were FACS-sorted into RLT Plus buffer on a BD FACSAria II. Roughly ten TCR copies' worth of Jurkat RNA were spiked into roughly 19,000-1,000,000 naive CD8 T cell samples to test detection sensitivity. Enrichment of CD8 T cells was done with RosetteSep CD8+ T Cell Enrichment Cocktail plus Ficoll-Paque, and ACK red cell lysis came afterward. Here is what the overall study found, with its caveats: Naive libraries contained spiked-in Jurkat TCR RNA (approximately 10 copies' worth), which is not part of the donor repertoire. Spiked-in Jurkat TCR RNA equal to a single cell's worth was reported to be detectable even within 1,100,000 naive CD8 T cells. Highly expanded clone sizes could be underestimated because identical TCR molecules may share a barcode. Modeling indicated about 3.1 TCR RNA copies recovered per cell, compared with roughly 10 by digital PCR, which implies a capture efficiency of approximately 30%. When barcode sub-clustering was not used, chimeric consensus sequences inflated TCR diversity, with chimeras reaching as high as 47%. In CMV-specific effector cells, clones with more than 20 RNA copies contained over 99% of molecules, whereas in naive cells such clones contained under 1% of molecules.

Libraries were made using PCR. Data came from an Illumina HiSeq 4000. Bulk TCR libraries were made following a previously described method, with the TCR primers given in Table S5. Total RNA was purified with the Qiagen AllPrep DNA/RNA kit. Before any analysis, reads coming from multiple sequencing runs of the same library were combined into one pool. The authors processed their data as follows. Reads were retained only if their TCR constant sequence matched exactly, and those retained reads were trimmed to 150 nt and grouped according to their 12-nt molecular barcodes. Reads inside each barcode group were sub-clustered using a 15% Levenshtein threshold, and a quality-weighted consensus sequence was constructed for each RNA molecule. Non-functional sequences were removed, as were lower-count sequences one edit away from another. Based on fitting two negative binomial distributions, any barcode sub-cluster with under 20% of the maximum read count was discarded. Starting from the raw public reads, TCRdb applied fastp trimming at Q25, assembled clones with MiXCR and retained in-frame beta chains. Each CDR3 protein gets just one entry, which takes the most common genes and DNA from the rows behind it. The V and J calls were determined by TCRdb, not by the authors. The sample yields around 470,000 distinct CDR3 sequences; about a fifth were counted once. The ten largest account for about 0.8% of the sample.

At least ten counts were recorded for this clonotype. The antigen it binds to is not known. Base-call qualities are not available, and no considerably larger clone is one nucleotide away. Including the terminal cysteine and phenylalanine, the CDR3 comprises 15 residues. The retained sequence is limited to the CDR3, 45 bases, with the frame set at the first base. The junction shows trimming of 5 bases on V and 0 bases on J, plus 14 bases between the germline ends. CDR1 and CDR2 were assigned from the germline V gene (reference sequence) as MNHEY and SMNVEV. This receptor was taken from a human donor in good health. Some libraries in this study had Jurkat cell RNA spiked in. Rearrangement joined TRBV27 to TRBJ2-7; a weak D assignment points to TRBD1 (6 bases agree). Material for sequencing was naive CD8+ T cells from blood, with Jurkat cell RNA spiked in. In the paper's terms, the cell subset or site label means: FACS-sorted CD8+CD4-CCR7+CD45RA+ naive T cells. At the DNA level, the sequence is TGTGCCAGCAGTCTCACAGGGCTAAGCTCCTACGAGCAGTACTTC. It translates to CASSLTGLSSYEQYF.